The rows below give T cell receptor beta chains drawn from one sample of a study of blood T cell repertoires in COVID-19. The assay was immunoSEQ multiplex PCR, and TCRdb's table has in-frame clones only and misses some. In the table there are roughly 170,000 clones, 85% to 90% of which are singletons. The sequenced sample consisted of peripheral blood. These receptors came from a man in his 70s with active or convalescent COVID-19. Each CDR3 is given without its conserved first and last residue.

cdr3_length	v_call	j_call	cdr3_aa
10	TRBV2	TRBJ1-2	ASSEGQYGYT
15	TRBV21-1	TRBJ1-5	ASSKVARPEGKWPQH
12	TRBV5-1	TRBJ1-2	ASSPDRGSRGYT
12	TRBV5-1	TRBJ2-2	ASSLGAPTGELF
12	TRBV14	TRBJ1-3	ASSHRTGGNTIY
13	TRBV7-3	TRBJ1-1	ASSPGPTGAAEAF
13	TRBV10-3	TRBJ2-7	AISYLTGTSYEQY
14	TRBV18	TRBJ1-4	ASSRSIAGKDEKLF
14	TRBV7-7	TRBJ2-1	ASSPRAGGSYNEQF
12	TRBV30	TRBJ1-2	AWSVQHLAYGYT
13	TRBV18	TRBJ1-1	ASSSPGQGHTEAF
15	TRBV11-2	TRBJ2-1	ASSLDLSGGSYNEQF
15	TRBV27	TRBJ1-1	ASSFKFRAGERTEAF
15	TRBV5-4	TRBJ1-1	ASSPRTGMFLNTEAF
13	TRBV19	TRBJ1-5	ATARATYSNQPQH
14	TRBV9	TRBJ2-7	ASSSTPGTGAYEQY
14	TRBV27	TRBJ1-5	ASSPHIDRGSQPQH
12	TRBV19	TRBJ1-6	ASSPPGLNSPLH
15	TRBV6-2/TRBV6-3	TRBJ1-5	ASSPPTGPFSNQPQH
11	TRBV29-1	TRBJ1-5	SASQSFGQPQH
14	TRBV19	TRBJ2-1	ASSPSGQGAYNEQF
11	TRBV7-2	TRBJ1-5	ASSEQGYQPQH
12	TRBV2	TRBJ2-3	ASSNGQGTDTQY
9	TRBV28	TRBJ1-1	ASIVNTEAF
11	TRBV28	TRBJ2-7	ASRRPPGDEQY
11	TRBV6-5	TRBJ1-5	ASRRDRTQPQH
17	TRBV15	TRBJ2-5	ATSRDRIAAGGPRETQY
14	TRBV18	TRBJ2-1	ASSPGLAGAYNEQF
13	TRBV2	TRBJ2-3	ASITWQGAADTQY
13	TRBV7-2	TRBJ2-1	ASRLDRTLNNEQF
15	TRBV5-1	TRBJ1-4	ASSSGQFFPTNEKLF
12	TRBV19	TRBJ2-7	ASSQLHSSYEQY
13	TRBV27	TRBJ2-1	ASSRTSGAYNEQF
11	TRBV19	TRBJ1-4	ASSIRTNEKLF
9	TRBV6-6	TRBJ2-3	ASSNKDTQY
10	TRBV6-5	TRBJ1-1	ASSSQGDEAF
14	TRBV6-6	TRBJ2-1	ASSYWDLRIYNEQF
12	TRBV4-3	TRBJ1-6	ASRPLGGNSPLH
13	TRBV6-2/TRBV6-3	TRBJ2-7	ASSLWGGGYYEQY
12	TRBV5-1	TRBJ1-2	ASSLTGWSDGYT
13	TRBV6-5	TRBJ2-5	ASSYNGLARETQY
17	TRBV29-1	TRBJ2-7	SVAGGTSGGPESSYEQY
11	TRBV6-5	TRBJ1-1	ASSRQEVTEAF
13	TRBV28	TRBJ2-3	ASSFSGKGTDTQY
11	TRBV3-1/TRBV3-2	TRBJ1-2	ASSHQGGGGYT
11	TRBV9	TRBJ1-1	ASSSWGETEAF
13	TRBV9	TRBJ2-3	ASSARQGLGDTQY
11	TRBV12-3/TRBV12-4	TRBJ2-2	ASSLRHSGELF
13	TRBV6-5	TRBJ1-6	ASNPREVYNSPLH